The sequence of this TCR beta chain was determined in a study of shared clonotypes between healthy human individuals (dated by TCRdb to 2019 to 2021). Regarding the research as a whole: The cohort comprised two women and a few men aged 18 to 49 years. Each donor's leukapheresis produced roughly between roughly 0.94 and 9.5 billion PBMCs. To estimate repertoire size and how much clonotype sharing occurs between individuals, the study deeply sequenced the blood TCR repertoires of roughly 5 healthy adults. Different laboratories and diverse techniques were used to prepare libraries and sequence TCR repertoires, to increase sequencing depth and limit assay-specific biases. For each donor, CD4 naive and CD4 memory were each given three plates, CD8 naive was given two plates, and CD8 memory was given one plate.

A remark on this clone: Its antigen is currently not known. No much larger clone exists at a distance of one base, and base qualities are not known.

Using the deep immunoSEQ assay, TCR CDR3 regions were amplified from genomic DNA by multiplex PCR. Extracted genomic DNA from each cell subset was distributed evenly across all wells of several immunoSEQ 96-well plates, and each plate was treated as a replicate. For sorted subsets, 150 to 250 ng genomic DNA, equal to tens of thousands of T cell genomes, was loaded into each replicate PCR. Purified libraries were quantified with a Qubit 3.0 fluorometer, sized on a Bioanalyzer 2100, and re-quantified with the KAPA Library Quantification kit. A separate single-read 150-cycle Illumina NextSeq 550 flow cell was used to sequence each immunoSEQ 96-well plate. The published analysis was carried out like this. Because the immunoSEQ output included only junctional sequences and no quality scores, the filtering could not be the same as the filtering used for full-length reads. To assign V/J genes and CDR3, sequences were annotated against IMGT germline references using PyIR, a Python wrapper for IgBLAST v1.9. Reads were removed for weak V/J assignments (E-value above 1e-6), missing CDR3, stop codons, out-of-frame junctions, or ambiguous translated residues. V3J clonotypes were defined as sequences sharing the same inferred V gene, J gene, and CDR3 amino acid sequence. Percentage overlap between repertoires was calculated by dividing the number of shared unique clonotypes by the size of the smaller repertoire. RTK rarefaction, the Chao1 estimator, and Recon v2.1 estimates of unobserved clonotypes were used to assess repertoire richness. For all TCRbeta clonotypes obtained by the gDNA method from four donors, generation probabilities were computed with OLGA. This immuneACCESS table, as held by TCRdb, lists in-frame sequences with V and J called but not all clones. Of the missing ones, under half trace to an unresolved V gene in checked studies; the others have no known cause. From that table come the V and J calls and clone size; the DNA was used to work out D and trimming. In all, the sample holds 760,000 or so clones, and roughly 96% of those were seen once. The ten largest clones add up to 0.2% to 0.25% of the sample.

CD8 naive samples were CD45RO-negative cells positively selected for CCR7, giving a CD45RA+CCR7+ population that excluded TemRA cells. The donors were healthy, HIV-negative adults who had no recently reported acute infections or vaccinations. Every donor was a Caucasian adult residing in Nashville, Tennessee, USA. Blood was obtained by leukapheresis, after which PBMCs were separated by Ficoll-Histopaque density gradient centrifugation and cryopreserved in liquid nitrogen vapor phase. Purity and quantity of every magnetically sorted T cell population were checked by analytical flow cytometry. Genomic DNA was isolated from each sorted fraction and quantified by UV absorbance on a Nanodrop 2000c. Results the study describes overall, beyond this receptor: Compared with non-shared clonotypes, clonotypes shared by all four sorted-subset donors had higher generation probabilities. Sharing across a handful of donors was observed for around 5% of naive CD4, under 4% of naive CD8, roughly 2.3% of memory CD4, and around 0.4% of memory CD8 clonotypes. Sampling was restricted to blood, and TCR repertoires in tissue are likely to differ from TCR repertoires in blood. Incomplete sequencing was indicated by rarefaction of sorted-subset datasets, despite the large sequencing depth. Pairwise subsampling led to the expectation that sequencing depth would affect the degree of clonotype sharing among donors. Because the study included a small number of donors, the genetic and exposure-history diversity represented was limited. Larger estimated clonotype richness was generally found for naive subsets than for memory subsets.

The trim is 4 bases for V and 2 bases for J, with a gap of 11 bases between the germline ends. The germline V gene provides CDR1 MGHRA and CDR2 YSYEKL. Including cysteine and phenylalanine, the CDR3 has 14 amino acids. The only DNA kept is the CDR3, 42 bases in frame from the first base. Sample: naive CD8+ T cells sorted from blood. Taken with the paper, the label for cell subset or site translates to: CD45RA+CCR7+. The chain joins TRBV4-1 to TRBJ2-5; the best D guess is TRBD2, with 6 bases matching. This TCR derives from a man younger than 45 in good health. CDR3 reads: CASSLPTSQETQYF. The DNA sequence is TGCGCCAGCAGCCTCCCGACTAGTCAAGAGACCCAGTACTTC.